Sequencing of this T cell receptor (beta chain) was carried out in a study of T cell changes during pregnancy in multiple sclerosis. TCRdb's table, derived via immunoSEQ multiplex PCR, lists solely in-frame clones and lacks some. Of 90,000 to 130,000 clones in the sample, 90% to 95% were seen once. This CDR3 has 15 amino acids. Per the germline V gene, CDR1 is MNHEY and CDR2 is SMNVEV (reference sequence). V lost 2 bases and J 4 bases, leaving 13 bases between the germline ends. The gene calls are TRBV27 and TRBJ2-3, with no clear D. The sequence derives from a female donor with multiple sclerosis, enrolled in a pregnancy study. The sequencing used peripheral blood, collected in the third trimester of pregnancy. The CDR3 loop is CASSLDGFTADTQYF. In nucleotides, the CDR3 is TGTGCCAGCAGTTTAGATGGTTTCACTGCAGATACGCAGTATTTT.